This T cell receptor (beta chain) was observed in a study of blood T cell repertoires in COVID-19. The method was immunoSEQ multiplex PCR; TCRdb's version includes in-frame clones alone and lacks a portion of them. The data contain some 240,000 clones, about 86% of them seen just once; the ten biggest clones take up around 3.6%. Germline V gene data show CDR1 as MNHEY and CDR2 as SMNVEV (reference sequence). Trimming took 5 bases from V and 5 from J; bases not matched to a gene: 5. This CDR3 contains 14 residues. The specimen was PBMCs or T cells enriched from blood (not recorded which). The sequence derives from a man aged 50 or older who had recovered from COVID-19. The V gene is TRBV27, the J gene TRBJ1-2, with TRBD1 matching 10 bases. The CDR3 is CASSTRQGAYGYTF. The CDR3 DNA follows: TGTGCCAGCAGTACACGACAGGGGGCTTATGGCTACACCTTC.